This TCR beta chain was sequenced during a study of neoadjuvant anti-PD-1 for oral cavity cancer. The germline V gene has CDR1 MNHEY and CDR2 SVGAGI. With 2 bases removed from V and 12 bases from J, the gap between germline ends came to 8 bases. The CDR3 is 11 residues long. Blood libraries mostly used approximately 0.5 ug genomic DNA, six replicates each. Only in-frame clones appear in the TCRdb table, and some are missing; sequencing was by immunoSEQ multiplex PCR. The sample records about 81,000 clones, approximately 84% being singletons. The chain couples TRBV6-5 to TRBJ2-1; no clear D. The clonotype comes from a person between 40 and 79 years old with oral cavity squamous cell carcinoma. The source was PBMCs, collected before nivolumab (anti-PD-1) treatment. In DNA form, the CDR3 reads TGTGCCAGCAGTTACGGTGTAGTGCAGTTCTTC. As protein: CASSYGVVQFF.